This entry lists 19 T cell receptor beta chains sequenced from one sample in a study of identifying expanded T cells in peripheral blood. Assay: immunoSEQ multiplex PCR; the TCRdb copy retains only in-frame clones and omits some. The repertoire includes approximately 100,000 clones, roughly 85% of them detected once, and approximately 18% sits in the top ten. The sequenced material came from blood. The receptors were gathered from a person aged 18 to 75 in good health.

The chain couples TRBV7-9 to TRBJ1-1; D is undetermined. Between the trimmed V and J ends, which lost 1 base and 2 bases, there was a span of 14 bases. Germline lookup yields CDR1 SEHNR and CDR2 FQNEAQ (reference sequence). The CDR3 extends over 16 amino acids. The CDR3 sequence is CASSLGPRSLNTEAFF. Written as DNA, the CDR3 is TGTGCCAGCAGCTTAGGGCCCCGGTCTTTAAACACTGAAGCTTTCTTT. Full variable domain (missing parts from reference TRBV7-9 and TRBJ1-1): DTGVSQNPRHKITKRGQNVTFRCDPISEHNRLYWYRQTLGQGPEFLTYFQNEAQLEKSRLLSDRFSAERPKGSFSTLEIQRTEQGDSAMYLCASSLGPRSLNTEAFFGQGTRLTVV.

The rearrangement joins TRBV2 to TRBJ2-7, with D uncertain. Trimming cost V 7 bases and J 1 base, with 14 bases left between them. CDR1 and CDR2 (germline): SNHLY, FYNNEI. This CDR3 comprises 14 residues. The CDR3, as DNA: TGTGCCAGCATAGTCACCAGAACATCCTACGAGCAGTACTTC. Encoded protein: CASIVTRTSYEQYF.

V and J are TRBV9 and TRBJ2-1, with TRBD2 as a possible D gene (6 bases). Germline assignment: CDR1 SGDLS and CDR2 YYNGEE. The V end lost 4 bases, the J end lost 12 bases, and 17 bases lay between the germline ends. The CDR3 has 13 amino acids. The CDR3 region is CASSPLVRGGQFF. The CDR3 DNA reads TGTGCCAGCAGCCCCCTTGTTCGGGGAGGGCAGTTCTTC. The variable domain in full, completed from reference TRBV9 and TRBJ2-1, reads DSGVTQTPKHLITATGQRVTLRCSPRSGDLSVYWYQQSLDQGLQFLIQYYNGEERAKGNILERFSAQQFPDLHSELNLSSLELGDSALYFCASSPLVRGGQFFGPGTRLTVL.

The chain links TRBV7-9 to TRBJ1-1, with D possibly matching TRBD1 (5 bases). Germline CDR1 reads SEHNR; CDR2 reads FQNEAQ (reference sequence). Trimming left V 5 bases short and J 5 bases short, with 24 bases between. The CDR3 spans 17 residues. The CDR3 is CASSQHLSFGGDTEAFF. For the CDR3, the DNA is TGTGCCAGCAGCCAGCATCTATCCTTTGGGGGGGATACTGAAGCTTTCTTT.

The chain joins TRBV4-2 to TRBJ1-1, with D uncertain. The V end was cut by 4 bases, the J end by 1 base, with 13 bases between. CDR3 length: 15 residues. CDR1 and CDR2 (germline): LGHNA, YNFKEQ. CDR3 DNA: TGTGCCAGCAGCCCCCCGCAATACCAGAACACTGAAGCTTTCTTT. Residues: CASSPPQYQNTEAFF.

The rearrangement links TRBV28 to TRBJ2-3; D ambiguous. Trimming took 1 base from V and 2 from J, leaving 13 bases between them. The CDR3 is 16 amino acids. Germline loops: CDR1 MDHEN, CDR2 SYDVKM. CDR3 sequence (DNA): TGTGCCAGCAGTTTATTCCAATCCGTCCTCACAGATACGCAGTATTTT. This codes for CASSLFQSVLTDTQYF.

V and J are TRBV7-2 and TRBJ2-1, with TRBD2 identical over 7 bases. V trimming: 5 bases; J trimming: 1 base; junction bases outside the gene matches: 2. Germline CDR1 reads SGHTA; CDR2 reads FQGNSA. The CDR3 is 14 residues long. The CDR3 is CASSPAGSYNEQFF. In DNA, the CDR3 is TGTGCCAGCAGCCCAGCGGGATCCTACAATGAGCAGTTCTTC. The full variable domain, completed using reference TRBV7-2 and TRBJ2-1, is GAGVSQSPSNKVTEKGKDVELRCDPISGHTALYWYRQSLGQGLEFLIYFQGNSAPDKSGLPSDRFSAERTGGSVSTLTIQRTQQEDSAVYLCASSPAGSYNEQFFGPGTRLTVL.

The V and J genes are TRBV19 and TRBJ1-2; possibly TRBD1 for D (5 bases). The germline CDR1 and CDR2 sequences are LNHDA and SQIVND (reference sequence). The V end was cut by 7 bases, the J end by 3 bases, with 12 bases between. There are 13 residues in the CDR3. This chain's CDR3 is CASIRGEDYGYTF. The CDR3 coding sequence is TGTGCCAGTATCCGAGGGGAAGACTATGGCTACACCTTC.

The chain couples TRBV7-2 to TRBJ2-7; 8 bases match TRBD1. CDR1 and CDR2 (germline): SGHTA, FQGNSA. The CDR3 consists of 17 residues. J gave up 4 bases and V 3 bases, and 14 bases lay outside the gene matches. CDR3 sequence reads: CASSLVGTFRGRYEQYF. CDR3 in DNA: TGTGCCAGCAGCTTGGTCGGGACCTTCAGGGGGCGGTACGAGCAGTACTTC.

The chain couples TRBV5-1 to TRBJ2-7, with D tentatively TRBD1 (6 bases). The germline V and J ends were trimmed by 0 bases and 5 bases, with 12 bases remaining between them. This CDR3 region has 14 residues. CDR1 is SGHRS and CDR2 is YFSETQ in the germline V gene. In DNA form, the CDR3 reads TGCGCCAGCAGCTTGGAGGGGGTCCGCCACGAGCAGTACTTC. It specifies CASSLEGVRHEQYF.

The CDR3, as DNA: TGTGCCAGCAGCTTAGTCTTTGGCGGGGGTTGGGATGAGCAGTTCTTC. This encodes CASSLVFGGGWDEQFF. V is TRBV7-6 and J is TRBJ2-1, with TRBD2 matching over 7 bases. This CDR3 comprises 16 residues. Germline V CDR1 and CDR2: SGHVS, FNYEAQ. With V trimmed by 1 base and J by 8 bases, 11 bases remained unmatched. The full variable domain, completed using reference TRBV7-6 and TRBJ2-1, is GAGVSQSPRYKVTKRGQDVALRCDPISGHVSLYWYRQALGQGPEFLTYFNYEAQQDKSGLPNDRFSAERPEGSISTLTIQRTEQRDSAMYRCASSLVFGGGWDEQFFGPGTRLTVL.

V is TRBV7-7 and J is TRBJ2-5, with D uncertain. Germline V CDR1 and CDR2: SSHAT, FNYEAQ (reference sequence). This CDR3 region has 14 residues. V lost 1 base and J 5 bases, leaving 11 bases between the germline ends. CDR3: CASSLGVVGETQYF. DNA of the CDR3: TGTGCCAGCAGCTTAGGGGTGGTTGGGGAGACCCAGTACTTC. Full variable domain (missing parts from reference TRBV7-7 and TRBJ2-5): GAGVSQSPRYKVTKRGQDVTLRCDPISSHATLYWYQQALGQGPEFLTYFNYEAQPDKSGLPSDRFSAERPEGSISTLTIQRTEQRDSAMYRCASSLGVVGETQYFGPGTRLLVL.

The chain has TRBV5-1 and TRBJ2-4; D not resolved. The germline V and J ends were trimmed by 4 bases and 1 base, with 9 bases remaining between them. The CDR3 has 14 amino acids. The V gene's germline CDR1 is SGHRS and CDR2 YFSETQ. CDR3 sequence reads: CASSPLVAKNIQYF. DNA for the CDR3: TGCGCCAGCAGCCCTCTGGTCGCCAAAAACATTCAGTACTTC.

This chain joins TRBV6-1 and TRBJ1-5; no definite D call. Germline CDR1 is MNHNS and CDR2 is SASEGT. Trimming shortened V by 7 bases and J by 0 bases, and 10 bases separated the two germline ends. This CDR3 is 14 amino acids long. CDR3 protein: CASILSNSNQPQHF. CDR3 DNA sequence: TGTGCCAGCATTCTCTCAAATAGCAATCAGCCCCAGCATTTT.

V and J are TRBV28 and TRBJ2-7; D gene ambiguous. Germline V gene data show CDR1 as MDHEN and CDR2 as SYDVKM. The CDR3 loop spans 15 amino acids. Trimming took off 2 bases at V and 0 bases at J, with 11 bases between the two ends. CDR3 sequence: CASSLTTFVSYEQYF. In DNA form, the CDR3 reads TGTGCCAGCAGTTTAACTACCTTCGTCTCCTACGAGCAGTACTTC.

The chain is built from TRBV18 and TRBJ1-2, with unresolved D. The CDR3 has 15 residues. The V end lost 2 bases, the J end lost 7 bases, and 17 bases lay between the germline ends. Germline lookup yields CDR1 KGHSH and CDR2 LQKENI. Here the CDR3 DNA reads TGTGCCAGCTCACCAGTTTCAGAGGGCGCAGGTGGCTACACCTTC. Protein sequence: CASSPVSEGAGGYTF.

The gene calls are TRBV5-6 and TRBJ2-7; maybe TRBD2 (5 bases). The V end was cut by 0 bases, the J end by 7 bases, with 14 bases between. Germline-derived CDR1 and CDR2 are SGHDT and YYEEEE. The CDR3 is 14 residues long. The CDR3 loop is CASSLVPTGTEQYF. In DNA form, the CDR3 reads TGTGCCAGCAGCTTGGTACCGACGGGAACGGAGCAGTACTTC.

The chain carries TRBV27 and TRBJ2-5; D is ambiguous. The CDR3 loop spans 13 amino acids. In germline, CDR1 is MNHEY, CDR2 SMNVEV (reference sequence). Trimming pared 7 bases from V and 4 bases from J, leaving 13 bases between. The CDR3 reads CASTHSTLETQYF. In DNA form, the CDR3 reads TGTGCCAGCACCCATTCGACCTTAGAGACCCAGTACTTC.

The chain is built from TRBV15 and TRBJ2-7, with a weak D call TRBD2 (6 bases). V was shortened by 0 bases and J by 2 bases, with 17 bases between the two germline ends. The CDR3 loop spans 17 amino acids. In germline, CDR1 is LNHNV, CDR2 YYDKDF (reference sequence). DNA for the CDR3: TGTGCCACCAGCAGAGATCGTAGCGGCTCACTGACCTACGAGCAGTACTTC. Translating it yields CATSRDRSGSLTYEQYF.